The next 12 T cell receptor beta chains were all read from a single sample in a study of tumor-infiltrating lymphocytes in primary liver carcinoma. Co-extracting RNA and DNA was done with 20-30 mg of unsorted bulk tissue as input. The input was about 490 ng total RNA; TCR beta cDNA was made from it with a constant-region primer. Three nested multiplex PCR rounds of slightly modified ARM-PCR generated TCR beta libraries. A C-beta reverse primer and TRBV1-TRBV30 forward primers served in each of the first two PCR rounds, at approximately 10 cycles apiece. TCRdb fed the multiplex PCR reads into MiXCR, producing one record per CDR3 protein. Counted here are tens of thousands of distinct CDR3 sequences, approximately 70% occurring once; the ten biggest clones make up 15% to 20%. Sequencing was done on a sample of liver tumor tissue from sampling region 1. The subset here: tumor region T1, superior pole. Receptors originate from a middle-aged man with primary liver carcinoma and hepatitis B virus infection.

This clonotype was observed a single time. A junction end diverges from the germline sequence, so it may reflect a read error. CDR3 nucleotide sequence: TGTGCCACCAGTAGGGAAGTACGAAGCTCCTACAAGCAGTACTTC. The encoded protein is CATSREVRSSYKQYF. The V and J genes are TRBV6-5 and TRBJ2-7; D is uncertain. Germline CDR1 MNHEY, CDR2 SVGAGI. The CDR3 length is 15 residues.

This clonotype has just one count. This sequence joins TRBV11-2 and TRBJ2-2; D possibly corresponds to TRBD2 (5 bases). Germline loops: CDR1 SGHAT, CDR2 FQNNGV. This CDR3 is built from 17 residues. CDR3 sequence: CVGNGGLAERNTGELFF. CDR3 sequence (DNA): TGTGTCGGCAACGGAGGACTGGCGGAGCGGAACACCGGGGAGCTGTTTTTT.

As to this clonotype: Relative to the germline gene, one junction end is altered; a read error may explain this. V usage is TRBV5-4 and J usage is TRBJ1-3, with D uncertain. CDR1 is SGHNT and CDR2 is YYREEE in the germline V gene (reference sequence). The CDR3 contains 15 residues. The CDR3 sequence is CTSSFSGPAGNTIYF. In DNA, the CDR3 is TGTACCAGCAGCTTCTCCGGTCCCGCTGGAAACACCATATATTTT. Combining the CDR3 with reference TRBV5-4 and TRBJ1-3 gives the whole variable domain ETGVTQSPTHLIKTRGQQVTLRCSSQSGHNTVSWYQQALGQGPQFIFQYYREEENGRGNFPPRFSGLQFPNYSSELNVNALELDDSALYLCTSSFSGPAGNTIYFGEGSWLTVV.

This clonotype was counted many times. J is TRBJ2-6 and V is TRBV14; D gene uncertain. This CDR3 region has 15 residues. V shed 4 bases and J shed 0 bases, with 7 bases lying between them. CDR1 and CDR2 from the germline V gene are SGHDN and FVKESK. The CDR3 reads CASSLTSSGANVLTF. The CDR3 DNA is TGTGCCAGCAGCCTGACAAGCTCTGGGGCCAACGTCCTGACTTTC.

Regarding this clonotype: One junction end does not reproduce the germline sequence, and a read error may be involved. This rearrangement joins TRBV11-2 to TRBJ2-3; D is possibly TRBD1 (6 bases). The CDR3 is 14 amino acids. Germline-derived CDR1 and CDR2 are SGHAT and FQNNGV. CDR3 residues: CASSLSRGSDAQYF. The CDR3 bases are TGTGCCAGCAGCTTGTCCAGGGGATCAGATGCGCAATATTTT.

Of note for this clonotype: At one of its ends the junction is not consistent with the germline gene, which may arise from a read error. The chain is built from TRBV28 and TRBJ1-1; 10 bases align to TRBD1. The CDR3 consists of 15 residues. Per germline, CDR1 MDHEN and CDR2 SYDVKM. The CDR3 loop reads CASPPGTGVNTEVFF. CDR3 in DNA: TGTGCCAGCCCTCCCGGGACAGGGGTGAACACCGAAGTTTTCTTT.

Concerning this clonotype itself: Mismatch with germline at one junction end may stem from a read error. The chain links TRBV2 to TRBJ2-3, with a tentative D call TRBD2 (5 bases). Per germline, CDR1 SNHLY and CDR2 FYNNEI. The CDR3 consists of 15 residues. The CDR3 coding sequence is TGTGCCAGCAGTGAACTCCCGTCGTTGGGAGATACGCGGTATTTT. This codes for CASSELPSLGDTRYF.

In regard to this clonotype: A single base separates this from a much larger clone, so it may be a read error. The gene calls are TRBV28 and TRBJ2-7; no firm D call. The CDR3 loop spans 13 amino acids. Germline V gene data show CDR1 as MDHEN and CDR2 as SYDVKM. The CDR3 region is CASRLPVSYEHYF. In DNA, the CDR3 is TGTGCCAGCAGGCTACCTGTCTCCTACGAGCACTACTTC.

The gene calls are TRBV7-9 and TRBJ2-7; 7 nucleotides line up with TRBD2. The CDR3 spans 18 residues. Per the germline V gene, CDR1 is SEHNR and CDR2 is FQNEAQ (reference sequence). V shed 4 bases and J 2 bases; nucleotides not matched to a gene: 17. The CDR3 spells CASSSRVGRESRPYEQYF. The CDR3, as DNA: TGTGCCAGCAGCTCCCGGGTAGGGAGGGAGAGCCGGCCCTACGAGCAGTACTTC. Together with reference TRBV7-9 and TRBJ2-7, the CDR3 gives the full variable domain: DTGVSQNPRHKITKRGQNVTFRCDPISEHNRLYWYRQTLGQGPEFLTYFQNEAQLEKSRLLSDRFSAERPKGSFSTLEIQRTEQGDSAMYLCASSSRVGRESRPYEQYFGPGTRLTVT.

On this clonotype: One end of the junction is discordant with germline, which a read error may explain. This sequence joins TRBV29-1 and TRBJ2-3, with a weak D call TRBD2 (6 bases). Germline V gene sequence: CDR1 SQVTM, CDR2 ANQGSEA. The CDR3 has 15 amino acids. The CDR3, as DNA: TGCCGCGTCCGGACTGGCGGGGCCCGCACAGATACGCAGTATTTT. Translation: CRVRTGGARTDTQYF.

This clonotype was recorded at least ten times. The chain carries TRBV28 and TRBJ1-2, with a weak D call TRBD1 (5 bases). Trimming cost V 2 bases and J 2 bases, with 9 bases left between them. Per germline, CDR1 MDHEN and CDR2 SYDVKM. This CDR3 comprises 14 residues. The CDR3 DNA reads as TGTGCCAGCAGTTTACAGGAGGGGAACTATGGCTACACCTTC. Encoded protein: CASSLQEGNYGYTF.

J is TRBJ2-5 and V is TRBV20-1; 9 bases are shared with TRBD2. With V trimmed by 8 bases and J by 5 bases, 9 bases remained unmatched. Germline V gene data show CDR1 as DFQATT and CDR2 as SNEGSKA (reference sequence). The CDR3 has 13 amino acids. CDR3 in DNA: TGCAGTACACCGGTAGCGGGAGTTGAGACCCAGTACTTC. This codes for CSTPVAGVETQYF.